This TCR beta chain was identified during a study of cytomegalovirus exposure and HLA in healthy donors. Regarding the study as a whole: According to reports, the classifier identified cytomegalovirus status with high specificity and sensitivity. The HLA-A and HLA-B alleles of most subjects were reportedly predicted accurately from TCR beta sequences. According to the study, roughly 160 TCR beta chains were cytomegalovirus-associated. The authors excluded some V segments, including TRBV6-2 and TRBV6-3, as indistinguishable.

With 60 Vbeta and 13 Jbeta primers, the PCR was carried out. Assay used: immunoSEQ multiplex PCR; TCRdb lists only in-frame clones, some missing. The sample records fewer than 250,000 clones, more than 65% being singletons. CDR3 length: 14 amino acids. The V and J ends lost 0 bases and 4 bases respectively, with 10 bases between them. Germline lookup yields CDR1 SGHRS and CDR2 YFSETQ. Concerning this clone itself: Its antigen is currently unknown.

Sequenced material: PBMCs. This chain joins TRBV5-1 and TRBJ1-2; no definite D call. The receptor was derived from a woman younger than 45 in good health and CMV-seropositive. The chain's CDR3 is CASSLDTTLYGYTF. The CDR3 DNA reads as TGCGCCAGCAGCTTGGATACGACACTCTATGGCTACACCTTC. The entire variable domain, with the rest obtained from reference TRBV5-1 and TRBJ1-2, is as follows: KAGVTQTPRYLIKTRGQQVTLSCSPISGHRSVSWYQQTPGQGLQFLFEYFSETQRNKGNFPGRFSGRQFSNSRSEMNVSTLELGDSALYLCASSLDTTLYGYTFGSGTRLTVV.